The sequence of this T cell receptor beta chain was determined in a study of blood T cell repertoires in COVID-19. Study background: Donors in the United States, Italy and Spain gave samples during acute or convalescent COVID-19.

In the original analysis: Estimation of nucleated cell counts was performed using reference gene primer amplification. The data were produced by immunoSEQ multiplex PCR, yet TCRdb's version contains in-frame clones alone and is incomplete. V, J and clone size are taken as reported in that table, and D and trimming were inferred from the DNA itself. There are 230,000 or so clones in the sample; approximately 84% occur only once, and under 2% lies in the top ten. CDR1 is MNHEY, CDR2 SVGAGI, per germline. The CDR3 is 14 amino acids. V dropped 6 bases and J dropped 3; count of bases not matched to a gene: 6. This clone was picked up one time.

This sequence was found in a man aged 40-50 years with active or convalescent COVID-19. The rearrangement links TRBV6-5 to TRBJ2-3, with 7 bases that match TRBD2. Material for sequencing was peripheral blood. Here the CDR3 DNA reads TGTGCCAGCAGCTCCGGACTAGTTACAGATACGCAGTATTTT. Amino acid sequence: CASSSGLVTDTQYF.